This record concerns one TCR beta chain sequence. These data originate in a study of blood T cell repertoires in COVID-19. The CDR3 is made up of 16 amino acids. Germline CDR1 and CDR2: SGHVS and FQNEAQ. V was cut by 0 bases and J by 8 bases, with 17 bases left in between. Profiled with immunoSEQ multiplex PCR; TCRdb holds only in-frame clones, not every one. This table has about 20,000 clones, approximately 85% appearing once. This chain uses TRBV7-8 with TRBJ1-3; possibly TRBD1 for D (5 bases). The receptor was isolated from an elderly man with acute or convalescent COVID-19. The sample was peripheral blood. The CDR3 DNA is TGTGCCAGCAGCTTAGCGCGATCAGGGCTGGGTGACACCATATATTTT. It yields the protein CASSLARSGLGDTIYF.